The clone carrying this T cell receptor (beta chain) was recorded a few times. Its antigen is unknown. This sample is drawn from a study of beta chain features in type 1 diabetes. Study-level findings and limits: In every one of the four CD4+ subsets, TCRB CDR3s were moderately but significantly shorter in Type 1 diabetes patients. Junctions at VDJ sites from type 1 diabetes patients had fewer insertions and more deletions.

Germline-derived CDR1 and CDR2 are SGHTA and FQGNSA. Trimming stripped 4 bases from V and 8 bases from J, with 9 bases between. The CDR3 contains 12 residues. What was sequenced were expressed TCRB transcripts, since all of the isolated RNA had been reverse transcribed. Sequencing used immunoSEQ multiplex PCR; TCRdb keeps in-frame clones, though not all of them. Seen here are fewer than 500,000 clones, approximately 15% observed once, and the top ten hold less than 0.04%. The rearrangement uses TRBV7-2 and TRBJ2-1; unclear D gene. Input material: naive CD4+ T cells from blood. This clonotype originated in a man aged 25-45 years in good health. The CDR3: CASSSASYEQFF. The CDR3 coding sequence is TGTGCCAGCAGCTCCGCTAGTTATGAGCAGTTCTTC.